Listed below are T cell receptor beta chains from one sample, sequenced in a study of OX40 agonist ivuxolimab in advanced cancers. Profiling relied on immunoSEQ multiplex PCR, and the TCRdb table lists in-frame clones only, not all of them. The sample lists 65,000 to 85,000 clones; over 70% were seen once. This material consisted of CD4+ or CD8+ T cells sorted from blood, taken in a trial of the OX40 agonist ivuxolimab. Every receptor here comes from an adult with an advanced solid tumor such as melanoma, head and neck, liver or kidney cancer. Each CDR3 is given with its conserved first and last residue. Each record gives: clone size, D gene, J gene, V gene, CDR3 protein, CDR3 DNA. D genes are given only for firm matches. Rows give clone size only sometimes, using once, few, many, or a class for an expanded clone.

size: .; D: TRBD2; J: TRBJ2-5; V: TRBV4-2; CDR3: CASSQEIERGERQETQYF; DNA: TGTGCCAGCAGCCAAGAAATTGAGCGGGGGGAACGACAAGAGACCCAGTACTTC
size: .; D: TRBD1; J: TRBJ2-1; V: TRBV9; CDR3: CASSPRRQGNNEQFF; DNA: TGTGCCAGCAGCCCCCGTCGACAGGGAAACAATGAGCAGTTCTTC
size: .; D: .; J: TRBJ2-2; V: TRBV6-5; CDR3: CASSETGGDGELFF; DNA: TGTGCCAGCAGTGAGACGGGGGGCGACGGGGAGCTGTTTTTT
size: few; D: .; J: TRBJ1-1; V: TRBV7-3; CDR3: CASSPQQGNTEAFF; DNA: TGTGCCAGCAGCCCCCAACAGGGGAACACTGAAGCTTTCTTT
size: once; D: .; J: TRBJ2-6; V: TRBV30; CDR3: CAWGHMRGDFRAGANVLTF; DNA: TGTGCCTGGGGGCATATGCGTGGCGACTTTAGGGCTGGGGCCAACGTCCTGACTTTC
size: .; D: .; J: TRBJ2-1; V: TRBV11-2; CDR3: CASSLGGYYNEQFF; DNA: TGTGCCAGCAGCTTAGGGGGATACTACAATGAGCAGTTCTTC
size: .; D: .; J: TRBJ1-5; V: TRBV19; CDR3: CASSWGSEGQPQHF; DNA: TGTGCCAGTAGTTGGGGATCCGAGGGTCAGCCCCAGCATTTT
size: .; D: TRBD2; J: TRBJ2-5; V: TRBV2; CDR3: CASNREDLAGETQYF; DNA: TGTGCCAGCAATCGGGAGGACCTGGCGGGAGAGACCCAGTACTTC
size: .; D: .; J: TRBJ2-5; V: TRBV11-2; CDR3: CASSLAGSGTQYF; DNA: TGTGCCAGCAGCTTAGCAGGGTCGGGGACCCAGTACTTC
size: .; D: TRBD1; J: TRBJ1-1; V: TRBV5-4; CDR3: CASSPTGVRNTEAFF; DNA: TGTGCCAGCAGCCCAACAGGGGTTCGAAACACTGAAGCTTTCTTT
size: once; D: .; J: TRBJ1-1; V: TRBV7-6; CDR3: CASSLSGPNTEAFF; DNA: TGTGCCAGCAGCCTTTCAGGCCCGAACACTGAAGCTTTCTTT
size: .; D: TRBD1; J: TRBJ1-1; V: TRBV5-1; CDR3: CASSLLQGEDTEAFF; DNA: TGCGCCAGCAGCTTACTTCAGGGGGAAGATACTGAAGCTTTCTTT
size: .; D: TRBD1; J: TRBJ2-7; V: TRBV11-2; CDR3: CASSFGTGGLLGSYEQYF; DNA: TGTGCCAGCAGCTTCGGGACAGGGGGGCTTCTGGGATCCTACGAGCAGTACTTC
size: .; D: TRBD1; J: TRBJ2-7; V: TRBV4-3; CDR3: CASSQDWGQGVTYEQYF; DNA: TGCGCCAGCAGCCAAGACTGGGGACAGGGGGTGACCTACGAGCAGTACTTC
size: once; D: .; J: TRBJ2-2; V: TRBV5-4; CDR3: CASSLDRRNTGELFF; DNA: TGTGCCAGCAGCTTGGACAGAAGGAACACCGGGGAGCTGTTTTTT
size: .; D: .; J: TRBJ2-1; V: TRBV29-1; CDR3: CSVEFRGSSYNEQFF; DNA: TGCAGCGTTGAGTTCCGGGGGAGCTCCTACAATGAGCAGTTCTTC
size: .; D: TRBD1; J: TRBJ1-5; V: TRBV6-5; CDR3: CASSFDRAQPQHF; DNA: TGTGCCAGCAGTTTTGACAGGGCGCAGCCCCAGCATTTT
size: .; D: .; J: TRBJ2-7; V: TRBV4-1; CDR3: CASSQERGWEQYF; DNA: TGCGCCAGCAGCCAAGAAAGGGGCTGGGAGCAGTACTTC
size: .; D: .; J: TRBJ1-1; V: TRBV7-2; CDR3: CASSSTASPGTEAFF; DNA: TGTGCCAGCAGCTCGACAGCGTCCCCGGGCACTGAAGCTTTCTTT
size: .; D: .; J: TRBJ2-3; V: TRBV5-4; CDR3: CASSLVAGSSDTQYF; DNA: TGTGCCAGCAGCTTGGTGGCAGGGTCGTCAGATACGCAGTATTTT
size: .; D: TRBD1; J: TRBJ2-1; V: TRBV9; CDR3: CASSKQGFGDEQFF; DNA: TGTGCCAGCAGCAAACAGGGGTTCGGGGATGAGCAGTTCTTC
size: .; D: .; J: TRBJ1-3; V: TRBV7-9; CDR3: CASSSQGPTGNTIYF; DNA: TGTGCCAGCAGCTCACAGGGCCCCACTGGAAACACCATATATTTT
size: .; D: TRBD1; J: TRBJ2-1; V: TRBV2; CDR3: CASSDIILDRDSNNEQFF; DNA: TGTGCCAGCAGCGATATTATTTTGGACAGGGATTCAAACAATGAGCAGTTCTTC
size: .; D: .; J: TRBJ2-5; V: TRBV5-1; CDR3: CASSLDNRVETQYF; DNA: TGCGCCAGCAGCTTGGATAACAGGGTAGAGACCCAGTACTTC
size: .; D: TRBD2; J: TRBJ2-1; V: TRBV4-3; CDR3: CASSWGTSAGNEQFF; DNA: TGCGCCAGCAGCTGGGGGACTAGCGCGGGCAATGAGCAGTTCTTC
size: .; D: .; J: TRBJ2-4; V: TRBV29-1; CDR3: CSGAGSGKNIQYF; DNA: TGCAGCGGAGCAGGGTCAGGCAAAAACATTCAGTACTTC
size: .; D: .; J: TRBJ2-3; V: TRBV5-4; CDR3: CASSPSTGQNTQYF; DNA: TGTGCCAGCAGCCCCTCGACAGGACAAAATACGCAGTATTTT
size: .; D: .; J: TRBJ1-2; V: TRBV5-8; CDR3: CASNLQRAQRGYTF; DNA: TGTGCCAGCAATCTTCAGAGGGCCCAAAGGGGCTACACCTTC
size: .; D: TRBD1; J: TRBJ1-2; V: TRBV5-4; CDR3: CASSLATTGIGYTF; DNA: TGTGCCAGCAGCTTGGCGACGACAGGGATTGGCTACACCTTC
size: .; D: TRBD1; J: TRBJ2-7; V: TRBV28; CDR3: CASRGGTGGYEQYF; DNA: TGTGCCAGCAGAGGAGGGACAGGGGGCTACGAGCAGTACTTC
size: few; D: .; J: TRBJ2-7; V: TRBV10-2; CDR3: CASLGGRDEQYF; DNA: TGCGCCAGCCTGGGGGGAAGAGACGAGCAGTACTTC
size: .; D: .; J: TRBJ1-4; V: TRBV2; CDR3: CASGRRATNEKLFF; DNA: TGTGCCAGCGGGCGTAGGGCAACTAATGAAAAACTGTTTTTT
size: .; D: TRBD1; J: TRBJ1-1; V: TRBV19; CDR3: CASRDRGNTEAFF; DNA: TGTGCCAGCAGGGACAGGGGGAACACTGAAGCTTTCTTT
size: .; D: TRBD2; J: TRBJ2-7; V: TRBV7-3; CDR3: CASSSGGEGEQYF; DNA: TGTGCCAGCAGCTCTGGAGGGGAGGGCGAGCAGTACTTC
size: .; D: TRBD1; J: TRBJ1-5; V: TRBV28; CDR3: CASSPTGTGAQPQHF; DNA: TGTGCCAGCAGTCCCACCGGGACAGGGGCACAGCCCCAGCATTTT
size: .; D: .; J: TRBJ2-1; V: TRBV20-1; CDR3: CSVADYNEQFF; DNA: TGCAGTGTGGCAGACTACAATGAGCAGTTCTTC
size: .; D: .; J: TRBJ2-2; V: TRBV18; CDR3: CASSPPSRSGELFF; DNA: TGTGCCAGCTCACCACCGAGTCGGTCCGGGGAGCTGTTTTTT
size: .; D: .; J: TRBJ1-2; V: TRBV4-1; CDR3: CASSQETSGSYGYTF; DNA: TGCGCCAGCAGCCAAGAAACGTCAGGATCCTATGGCTACACCTTC
size: .; D: .; J: TRBJ2-7; V: TRBV19; CDR3: CASSIRRESYEQYF; DNA: TGTGCCAGTAGTATCCGACGGGAGTCCTACGAGCAGTACTTC
size: .; D: .; J: TRBJ1-2; V: TRBV7-2; CDR3: CASSFAGGSNYGYTF; DNA: TGTGCCAGCAGCTTCGCCGGGGGGTCGAACTATGGCTACACCTTC
size: .; D: .; J: TRBJ1-1; V: TRBV2; CDR3: CASSESGEDEAFF; DNA: TGTGCCAGCAGTGAGTCAGGGGAGGATGAAGCTTTCTTT
size: .; D: TRBD1; J: TRBJ2-2; V: TRBV5-1; CDR3: CASSPGGTNTGELFF; DNA: TGCGCCAGCAGTCCAGGGGGCACGAACACCGGGGAGCTGTTTTTT
size: .; D: TRBD1; J: TRBJ2-7; V: TRBV5-5; CDR3: CASSLAGTDPYEQYF; DNA: TGTGCCAGCAGCTTGGCCGGGACAGATCCCTACGAGCAGTACTTC
size: .; D: .; J: TRBJ1-2; V: TRBV18; CDR3: CASSGSGSPSYGYTF; DNA: TGTGCCAGCTCAGGATCGGGGTCCCCCTCCTATGGCTACACCTTC
size: .; D: .; J: TRBJ1-2; V: TRBV11-3; CDR3: CASSLVPQGLLWGYTF; DNA: TGTGCCAGCAGCTTAGTACCACAGGGACTTCTCTGGGGCTACACCTTC
size: many; D: .; J: TRBJ1-6; V: TRBV5-6; CDR3: CASGRSGSISPLHF; DNA: TGTGCCAGCGGACGGTCGGGGTCAATTTCACCCCTCCACTTT
size: .; D: .; J: TRBJ1-2; V: TRBV29-1; CDR3: CSAQRGGGFGYTF; DNA: TGCAGCGCCCAAAGGGGGGGCGGCTTTGGCTACACCTTC
size: .; D: TRBD1; J: TRBJ1-3; V: TRBV2; CDR3: CASSGQGGGNTIYF; DNA: TGTGCCAGCTCCGGACAGGGCGGTGGAAACACCATATATTTT
size: .; D: .; J: TRBJ1-1; V: TRBV21-1; CDR3: CASSKSGNTEAFF; DNA: TGTGCCAGCAGCAAATCAGGGAACACTGAAGCTTTCTTT
size: few; D: .; J: TRBJ1-2; V: TRBV5-1; CDR3: CASSLEFQRYTF; DNA: TGCGCCAGCAGCTTGGAGTTCCAACGCTACACCTTC
size: .; D: .; J: TRBJ2-1; V: TRBV28; CDR3: CASSFRAPSSYNEQFF; DNA: TGTGCCAGCAGTTTCCGAGCGCCCAGCTCCTACAATGAGCAGTTCTTC
size: .; D: TRBD1; J: TRBJ1-1; V: TRBV7-3; CDR3: CASITPGTGKAFF; DNA: TGTGCCAGCATCACCCCCGGGACAGGGAAAGCTTTCTTT
size: .; D: TRBD1; J: TRBJ1-2; V: TRBV5-4; CDR3: CASSLGTGDYGYTF; DNA: TGTGCCAGCAGCTTGGGAACAGGGGACTATGGCTACACCTTC
size: .; D: TRBD1; J: TRBJ2-1; V: TRBV2; CDR3: CATGQDRPYNEQFF; DNA: TGTGCCACGGGACAGGACCGTCCCTACAATGAGCAGTTCTTC
size: .; D: .; J: TRBJ2-4; V: TRBV19; CDR3: CASSMGGALAKNIQYF; DNA: TGTGCCAGTAGTATGGGGGGGGCCCTAGCCAAAAACATTCAGTACTTC